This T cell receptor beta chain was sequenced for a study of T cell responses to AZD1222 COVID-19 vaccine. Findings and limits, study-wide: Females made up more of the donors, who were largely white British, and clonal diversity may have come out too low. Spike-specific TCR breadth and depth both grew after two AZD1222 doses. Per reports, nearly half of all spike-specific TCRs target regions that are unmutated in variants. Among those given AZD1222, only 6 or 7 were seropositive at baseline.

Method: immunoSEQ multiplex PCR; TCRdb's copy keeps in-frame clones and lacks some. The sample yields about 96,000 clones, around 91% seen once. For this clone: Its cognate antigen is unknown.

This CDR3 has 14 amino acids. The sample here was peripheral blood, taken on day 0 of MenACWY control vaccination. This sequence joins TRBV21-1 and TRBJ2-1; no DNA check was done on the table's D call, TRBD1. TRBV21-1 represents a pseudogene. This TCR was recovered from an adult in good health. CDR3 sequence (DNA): TGTGCCAGCAGCAAAGCTCTCGACAGGGATGAGCAGTTCTTC. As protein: CASSKALDRDEQFF.